This entry lists 32 T cell receptor beta chains sequenced from one sample in a study of cytomegalovirus exposure and HLA in healthy donors. The PCR made use of 60 Vbeta and 13 Jbeta primers. Sequenced by immunoSEQ multiplex PCR; TCRdb stores in-frame clones only, minus some. Of more than 250,000 clones listed, over 85% are singletons. Material: PBMCs. The receptor set was obtained from a young woman in good health and CMV-seronegative.

This rearrangement joins TRBV5-1 to TRBJ2-7; 9 bases are shared with TRBD2. Germline V gene lookup returns CDR1 SGHRS and CDR2 YFSETQ. The CDR3 totals 15 residues. With V trimmed by 2 bases and J by 2 bases, 5 bases remained unmatched. The CDR3 region is CASSFLAGATYEQYF. The DNA of the CDR3 is TGCGCCAGCAGCTTCTTAGCGGGGGCGACCTACGAGCAGTACTTC.

The J gene is TRBJ1-2, the V gene TRBV30, with TRBD1 matching over 8 bases. The V segment lost 0 bases and the J segment 4 bases; nucleotides outside the gene matches: 4. The CDR3 totals 14 residues. CDR1 and CDR2 (germline): GTSNPN, SVGIG (reference sequence). The CDR3 nucleotides read TGTGCCTGGAGTGTAGGACAGGGTTTCTATGGCTACACCTTC. It translates to CAWSVGQGFYGYTF.

The sample holds one count of this clone. The V gene is TRBV13, the J gene TRBJ2-7; TRBD2 aligns across 16 bases. The trim removed 5 bases at V and 7 bases at J, leaving 5 bases unmatched. The germline gives CDR1 PRHDT, CDR2 FYEKMQ (reference sequence). The CDR3 is 15 residues long. CDR3: CASSPGTSGGAEQYF. The CDR3 region has the DNA TGTGCCAGCAGCCCCGGGACTAGCGGGGGGGCTGAGCAGTACTTC.

This rearrangement joins TRBV7-9 to TRBJ1-1; the D gene is possibly TRBD1 (5 bases). Deletions cut 0 bases from V and 6 bases from J, with 14 bases between. This CDR3 contains 15 residues. Germline lookup yields CDR1 SEHNR and CDR2 FQNEAQ (reference sequence). The CDR3 nucleotides read TGTGCCAGCAGCTTAGCGCGGGACGGTCCGGCTGAAGCTTTCTTT. Amino acid sequence: CASSLARDGPAEAFF. The variable domain in full, with the rest retrieved from reference TRBV7-9 and TRBJ1-1, is DTGVSQNPRHKITKRGQNVTFRCDPISEHNRLYWYRQTLGQGPEFLTYFQNEAQLEKSRLLSDRFSAERPKGSFSTLEIQRTEQGDSAMYLCASSLARDGPAEAFFGQGTRLTVV.

Regarding this clone: Other DNA sequences in this sample translate to the same CDR3. The CDR3 DNA is TGTGCCAGCAGTGTCACGAGCAATTCACCCCTCCACTTT. Its protein is CASSVTSNSPLHF. J is TRBJ1-6 and V is TRBV6-4; D remains unclear. The ends were cut back, 4 bases at V and 7 bases at J, with 8 bases in the middle. This CDR3 spans 13 amino acids. CDR1 MRHNA and CDR2 SNTAGT come from the germline V gene.

The chain links TRBV5-1 to TRBJ2-3; D call uncertain. Trimming stripped 0 bases from V and 2 bases from J, with 4 bases between. Germline CDR1 reads SGHRS; CDR2 reads YFSETQ. The CDR3 runs to 13 residues. The CDR3 coding sequence is TGCGCCAGCAGCTTGGGTAACACAGATACGCAGTATTTT. Encoded protein: CASSLGNTDTQYF.

With regard to this clone: Other DNA sequences in this sample translate to the same CDR3. The rearrangement joins TRBV18 to TRBJ1-1, with TRBD1 matching over 8 bases. V lost 3 bases and J lost 0; bases outside the gene matches: 6. The CDR3 is 16 residues long. Germline CDR1 reads KGHSH; CDR2 reads LQKENI. CDR3 in amino acids: CASSPSLDRVNTEAFF. In nucleotides, the CDR3 is TGTGCCAGCTCACCGTCTCTGGACAGGGTGAACACTGAAGCTTTCTTT. Based on the CDR3 plus reference TRBV18 and TRBJ1-1, the full variable domain is NAGVMQNPRHLVRRRGQEARLRCSPMKGHSHVYWYRQLPEEGLKFMVYLQKENIIDESGMPKERFSAEFPKEGPSILRIQQVVRGDSAAYFCASSPSLDRVNTEAFFGQGTRLTVV.

The chain carries TRBV23-1 and TRBJ1-5; possibly TRBD1 for D (5 bases). TRBV23-1 is noted as an ORF with a role that remains uncertain. The CDR3 covers 16 residues. V lost 3 bases and J lost 3, with 15 bases in between. CDR3 residues: CASSHSLGEDNQPQHF. The CDR3, as DNA: TGCGCCAGCAGTCATTCCTTAGGGGAGGACAATCAGCCCCAGCATTTT.

The chain couples TRBV9 to TRBJ2-3; TRBD2 might be the D (7 bases). V lost 5 bases to trimming and J lost 4 bases, with 17 bases between them. Germline assignment: CDR1 SGDLS and CDR2 YYNGEE. This CDR3 is built from 15 residues. The CDR3 sequence is CASSGAIGGADTQYF. Here the CDR3 DNA reads TGTGCCAGCAGTGGTGCTATAGGGGGGGCAGATACGCAGTATTTT.

This chain joins TRBV29-1 and TRBJ2-5; 8 bases match TRBD2. Germline-derived CDR1 and CDR2 are SQVTM and ANQGSEA. This CDR3 has 14 residues. Losses at the gene ends were 3 bases for V and 5 bases for J; bases not matched to a gene: 8. The CDR3 here is CSVDVGLVAETQYF. The CDR3, as DNA: TGCAGCGTTGATGTGGGACTAGTGGCGGAGACCCAGTACTTC.

The count of this clone is one. The chain has TRBV14 and TRBJ2-6; the D gene is possibly TRBD1 (6 bases). Germline V lookup: CDR1 SGHDN, CDR2 FVKESK. The CDR3 is 16 residues long. The V gene lost 4 bases and the J gene lost 4 bases, with 14 bases spanning the gap. The CDR3 sequence is CASSRPTGSGANVLTF. The CDR3, as DNA: TGTGCCAGCAGCCGCCCTACAGGGTCCGGGGCCAACGTCCTGACTTTC.

The V call is TRBV4-1, the J call TRBJ2-1; D unclear. The germline V gene encodes CDR1 MGHRA and CDR2 YSYEKL. V lost 1 base to trimming and J lost 9 bases, with 13 bases between them. This CDR3 spans 14 amino acids. CDR3 in amino acids: CASSQAQRSGEQFF. DNA for the CDR3: TGCGCCAGCAGCCAAGCGCAGCGTTCCGGTGAGCAGTTCTTC.

This clone was observed a single time. The rearrangement uses TRBV6-5 and TRBJ1-2; possibly TRBD1 for D (5 bases). The CDR3 loop spans 12 amino acids. The germline CDR1 and CDR2 sequences are MNHEY and SVGAGI. Trimming took off 7 bases at V and 4 bases at J, with 10 bases between the two ends. CDR3 sequence: CASKGVGYGYTF. The CDR3, as DNA: TGTGCCAGCAAAGGGGTAGGCTATGGCTACACCTTC.

The rearrangement joins TRBV5-4 to TRBJ2-2, with 10 bases aligning to TRBD1. CDR1 is SGHNT and CDR2 is YYREEE in the germline V gene (reference sequence). CDR3 size: 14 residues. The J segment lost 6 bases and the V segment lost 8 bases, leaving 7 bases of the junction unmatched. CDR3 sequence reads: CARDRGRGAGELFF. The CDR3 DNA reads TGTGCCAGAGACAGGGGGCGCGGGGCCGGGGAGCTGTTTTTT.

The CDR3 bases are TGTGCCAGCTCTTTTAGTGAGCAGTTCTTC. It encodes CASSFSEQFF. V is TRBV21-1 and J is TRBJ2-1; the DNA was not used to check the table's D call, TRBD2. TRBV21-1 is assigned pseudogene status. This CDR3 has 10 amino acids.

This chain uses TRBV30 with TRBJ1-3; D perhaps matches TRBD1 (6 bases). Germline V lookup: CDR1 GTSNPN, CDR2 SVGIG (reference sequence). This CDR3 region has 14 residues. V was pared by 4 bases and J by 0 bases, with 10 bases between. As DNA, the CDR3 is TGTGCCTGGATGGTAGGGGGCTCTGGAAACACCATATATTTT. Translation: CAWMVGGSGNTIYF.

The gene calls are TRBV6-1 and TRBJ1-1; D remains ambiguous. Germline loops: CDR1 MNHNS, CDR2 SASEGT. The CDR3 runs 11 residues. Trimming cost V 7 bases and J 8 bases, with 11 bases left between them. The CDR3 region has the DNA TGTGCCAGCAATAGAGGAAAAGAAGCTTTCTTT. This sequence encodes CASNRGKEAFF.

The chain uses TRBV7-9 and TRBJ2-7; 9 nucleotides line up with TRBD2. Germline assignment: CDR1 SEHNR and CDR2 FQNEAQ (reference sequence). V lost 5 bases, J lost 5 bases, and 7 bases stayed unmatched. This CDR3 spans 14 amino acids. The CDR3 nucleotides read TGTGCCAGCAGCCCAGCGGGGGGCCCCAACGAGCAGTACTTC. This translates into CASSPAGGPNEQYF. Combining the CDR3 with reference TRBV7-9 and TRBJ2-7 gives the whole variable domain DTGVSQNPRHKITKRGQNVTFRCDPISEHNRLYWYRQTLGQGPEFLTYFQNEAQLEKSRLLSDRFSAERPKGSFSTLEIQRTEQGDSAMYLCASSPAGGPNEQYFGPGTRLTVT.

The chain uses TRBV6-9 and TRBJ2-1; TRBD2 aligns across 7 bases. Germline values: CDR1 MNHGY, CDR2 SVAAGI. This CDR3 has 15 amino acids. Trimming cost V 6 bases and J 8 bases; bases outside gene matches: 13. The CDR3 reads CASRSWTRPADEQFF. CDR3 in DNA: TGTGCCAGCAGAAGCTGGACTAGGCCAGCCGATGAGCAGTTCTTC.

The V call is TRBV9, the J call TRBJ2-7, with 9 bases aligning to TRBD1. The CDR3 spans 15 residues. With V trimmed by 0 bases and J by 6 bases, 7 bases remained unmatched. CDR1 and CDR2 (germline): SGDLS, YYNGEE. The CDR3 DNA reads TGTGCCAGCAGCGTAGGGGACAGGGAAGGTGGCGAGCAGTACTTC. This translates into CASSVGDREGGEQYF.

The chain combines TRBV11-2 with TRBJ1-2; maybe TRBD1 (5 bases). Germline V gene data show CDR1 as SGHAT and CDR2 as FQNNGV. Trimming took 3 bases from V and 0 from J, leaving 17 bases between them. The CDR3 totals 17 residues. The CDR3 coding sequence is TGTGCCAGCAGCTTTTGGGGCAGCACCACTTCTAACTATGGCTACACCTTC. Residues: CASSFWGSTTSNYGYTF. Full variable domain (remainder filled in from reference TRBV11-2 and TRBJ1-2): EAGVAQSPRYKIIEKRQSVAFWCNPISGHATLYWYQQILGQGPKLLIQFQNNGVVDDSQLPKDRFSAERLKGVDSTLKIQPAKLEDSAVYLCASSFWGSTTSNYGYTFGSGTRLTVV.

The chain is built from TRBV15 and TRBJ2-7; 7 bases match TRBD1. CDR1 LNHNV and CDR2 YYDKDF come from the germline V gene (reference sequence). The CDR3 totals 15 residues. V lost 10 bases, J lost 2 bases, and 14 bases stayed unmatched. CDR3 sequence reads: CARRNSGQRAYEQYF. The CDR3, as DNA: TGTGCCAGAAGAAACTCGGGACAGAGGGCCTACGAGCAGTACTTC.

The chain is built from TRBV20-1 and TRBJ2-3; D ambiguous. V was trimmed by 3 bases and J by 2 bases, leaving 3 bases between them. The CDR3 has 11 amino acids. CDR1 and CDR2 (germline): DFQATT, SNEGSKA (reference sequence). The CDR3 spells CSARYTDTQYF. The CDR3 nucleotides read TGCAGTGCTAGGTACACAGATACGCAGTATTTT.

The chain has TRBV25-1 and TRBJ1-5, with a tentative D call TRBD1 (5 bases). The CDR3 has 14 amino acids. The ends were cut back, 3 bases at V and 7 bases at J, with 13 bases in the middle. Germline V gene data show CDR1 as MGHDK and CDR2 as SYGVNS. CDR3 amino acids: CASSDSAGRQPQHF. DNA for the CDR3: TGTGCCAGCAGTGATTCGGCAGGGCGACAGCCCCAGCATTTT.

The chain recombines TRBV25-1 with TRBJ1-3, with D perhaps TRBD1 (6 bases). Germline CDR1 and CDR2: MGHDK and SYGVNS. CDR3 length: 14 amino acids. Trimming stripped 3 bases from V and 2 bases from J, with 8 bases between. The CDR3 DNA sequence: TGTGCCAGCAGTGAGCGGGGGCCTGGAAACACCATATATTTT. This encodes CASSERGPGNTIYF.

This chain uses TRBV19 with TRBJ1-2; D is possibly TRBD1 (6 bases). In germline, CDR1 is LNHDA, CDR2 SQIVND (reference sequence). The CDR3 contains 14 residues. Deletions cut 8 bases from V and 1 base from J, with 14 bases between. CDR3 sequence reads: CASFDRSLNYGYTF. Written as DNA, the CDR3 is TGTGCCAGTTTTGACAGGTCCCTTAACTATGGCTACACCTTC.

The CDR3 protein is CASTRDITGYTF. CDR3 in DNA: TGTGCCAGCACCCGGGACATAACTGGCTACACCTTC. V gene TRBV2 combines with J gene TRBJ1-2, with D possibly matching TRBD1 (6 bases). Germline CDR1 is SNHLY and CDR2 is FYNNEI. This CDR3 is 12 amino acids long. The ends were cut back, 7 bases at V and 7 bases at J, with 13 bases in the middle.

V and J are TRBV27 and TRBJ1-2; possibly TRBD1 for D (5 bases). Germline CDR1 is MNHEY and CDR2 is SMNVEV (reference sequence). The V end lost 2 bases, the J end lost 3 bases, and 16 bases lay between the germline ends. The CDR3 length is 16 residues. The CDR3 DNA reads as TGTGCCAGCAGTTTACGCTCGGGGGGTTCGGACTATGGCTACACCTTC. Encoded protein: CASSLRSGGSDYGYTF.

V usage is TRBV27 and J usage is TRBJ1-2, with D perhaps matching TRBD1 (5 bases). The V and J ends lost 4 bases and 0 bases respectively, with 9 bases between them. Per the germline V gene, CDR1 is MNHEY and CDR2 is SMNVEV (reference sequence). The CDR3 totals 14 residues. The CDR3 here is CASSYDSSNYGYTF. CDR3 nucleotide sequence: TGTGCCAGCAGTTATGACAGTTCTAACTATGGCTACACCTTC.

The V gene is TRBV7-7, the J gene TRBJ2-7, with 8 bases matching TRBD2. The CDR3 has 17 residues. Germline trimming cut 5 bases from V and 3 bases from J; bases unmatched to any gene: 15. Germline V CDR1 and CDR2: SSHAT, FNYEAQ (reference sequence). The CDR3 loop is CASSLEPRTSTNYEQYF. CDR3 sequence (DNA): TGTGCCAGCAGCCTCGAACCTCGGACTAGCACCAACTACGAGCAGTACTTC.

This clone has just one count. The chain links TRBV19 to TRBJ2-3, with 7 bases that match TRBD2. The CDR3 extends over 15 amino acids. Unmatched junction bases numbered 6, after V lost 4 bases and J lost 2 bases. CDR1 and CDR2 (germline): LNHDA, SQIVND (reference sequence). DNA of the CDR3: TGTGCCAGTAGTAAAGCGGGACTCCTCACAGATACGCAGTATTTT. Its protein product is CASSKAGLLTDTQYF.

This chain joins TRBV5-6 and TRBJ1-1, with TRBD1 matching 7 bases. V trimming: 4 bases; J trimming: 3 bases; junction bases outside the gene matches: 3. This CDR3 is 13 amino acids long. The germline CDR1 and CDR2 sequences are SGHDT and YYEEEE. CDR3 sequence: CASSPRGHTEAFF. DNA of the CDR3: TGTGCCAGCAGCCCAAGGGGGCACACTGAAGCTTTCTTT.